This passage covers 18 T cell receptor beta chains from one sample sequenced in a study of Graves' ophthalmopathy and Graves' hyperthyroidism. The study amplified TCR beta CDR3 regions using RNA transcripts. HTBI primers served in a first-round RT-PCR, which a second-round multiplex PCR followed. TCRdb ran MiXCR on the multiplex PCR reads and lists one entry per CDR3 protein. The sample lists 300,000 to 350,000 distinct CDR3 sequences; 15% to 20% were seen once. The sequenced sample was peripheral blood. The receptors shown here come from an adult man with Graves' ophthalmopathy.

This clonotype was counted ten times or more. For the CDR3, the DNA is TGCGCCAGCAGTGAGGGGGGAGCTGCTGAAGAGACCCAGTACTTC. The encoded protein is CASSEGGAAEETQYF. The rearrangement uses TRBV10-1 and TRBJ2-5; D tentatively reads TRBD1 or TRBD2 (5 bases each). The germline CDR1 and CDR2 sequences are WNHNN and SYGVQD (reference sequence). The CDR3 is made up of 15 amino acids. V was clipped by 2 bases and J by 3 bases, with 13 bases between them.

This clonotype was counted at least ten times. The chain uses TRBV28 and TRBJ1-6; weak D call: TRBD1 (5 bases). Germline V CDR1 and CDR2: MDHEN, SYDVKM. The CDR3 has 13 amino acids. Trimming cost V 11 bases and J 7 bases, with 15 bases left between them. Written as DNA, the CDR3 is TGTGCCGCTGAGGAGAGGGGCAATTCACCCCTCCACTTT. Protein: CAAEERGNSPLHF.

This chain links TRBV6-2 or TRBV6-3 with TRBJ1-5, with 9 bases fitting TRBD1. After removal of 6 bases from V and 5 bases from J, the junction contained 8 bases not matched to a gene. This CDR3 has 15 residues. The germline CDR1 and CDR2 sequences are MNHEY and SVGEGT. CDR3 nucleotides: TGTGCCAGCAGCTTCACCGGGACAGGGTATCAGCCCCAGCATTTT. This sequence encodes CASSFTGTGYQPQHF.

The table lists this clonotype with many counts. The rearrangement links TRBV6-2 or TRBV6-3 to TRBJ2-7; D is possibly TRBD2 (6 bases). Germline CDR1 MNHEY, CDR2 SVGEGT. Between the trimmed V and J ends, which lost 8 bases and 1 base, there was a span of 15 bases. CDR3 length: 14 residues. This CDR3 reads CASEVGLQSYEQYF. The CDR3 nucleotides read TGTGCCAGCGAAGTGGGACTTCAATCCTACGAGCAGTACTTC.

The table lists this clonotype with a few counts. The junction shows a germline mismatch at one end, possibly a read error. V is TRBV6-2 or TRBV6-3 and J is TRBJ2-7; possibly TRBD1 or TRBD2 for D (5 bases each). This CDR3 has 13 residues. Germline CDR1 and CDR2: MNHEY and SVGEGT. CDR3 region: CASRGSLNYEQCF. CDR3 in DNA: TGTGCCAGTCGGGGCAGCTTAAACTACGAGCAGTGCTTC.

In this sample, this clonotype turned up many times. J is TRBJ1-2 and V is TRBV6-2 or TRBV6-3; the D is unclear. Germline V CDR1 and CDR2: MNHEY, SVGEGT. The CDR3 contains 14 residues. Trimming took off 6 bases at V and 2 bases at J, with 13 bases between the two ends. Here the CDR3 reads CASSPDPGNYGYTF. The CDR3 bases are TGTGCCAGCAGCCCGGACCCAGGAAACTATGGCTACACCTTC.

This clonotype came up many times. The rearrangement links TRBV20-1 to TRBJ1-1; D is undetermined. V lost 3 bases to trimming and J lost 6 bases, with 14 bases between them. In germline, CDR1 is DFQATT, CDR2 SNEGSKA (reference sequence). The CDR3 is 13 amino acids. The CDR3 DNA is TGCAGTGCTAGTAATCCCGATCAACCTGAAGCTTTCTTT. Protein product: CSASNPDQPEAFF.

This clonotype was observed many times. The rearrangement links TRBV7-2 to TRBJ2-7; D gene ambiguous. The germline V gene has CDR1 SGHTA and CDR2 FQGNSA. The CDR3 sequence is 14 residues long. V lost 4 bases and J 1 base, leaving 11 bases between the germline ends. CDR3 amino acids: CASSSDRYSYEQYF. CDR3 nucleotides: TGTGCCAGCAGCTCCGACCGATATTCCTACGAGCAGTACTTC.

This clonotype occurred many times. The chain couples TRBV27 to TRBJ2-5; 9 bases are shared with TRBD2. The CDR3 has 16 amino acids. The junction had 12 bases not matched to a gene; V was cut back by 5 bases and J by 5 bases. Germline loops: CDR1 MNHEY, CDR2 SMNVEV (reference sequence). The CDR3 region is CASSGYRGGADETQYF. The CDR3 DNA sequence: TGTGCCAGCAGTGGATATCGCGGGGGGGCCGATGAGACCCAGTACTTC.

In its sample, this clonotype was seen many times. The missing conserved phenylalanine or tryptophan at the end of this CDR3 makes a read error likely. The V call is TRBV2, the J call TRBJ2-5, with 7 positions matching TRBD1. CDR3 length: 15 amino acids. V lost 6 bases and J lost 0; bases outside the gene matches: 7. Germline V lookup: CDR1 SNHLY, CDR2 FYNNEI. The CDR3 sequence is CASSAQTGYQETQYS. The CDR3 coding sequence is TGTGCCAGCAGCGCGCAGACAGGGTACCAAGAGACCCAGTACTCC.

Many counts were recorded for this clonotype. The V and J genes are TRBV12-3 or TRBV12-4 and TRBJ2-7; TRBD2 is a possible D gene (5 bases). The CDR3 extends over 14 amino acids. V gave up 5 bases and J gave up 2 bases, with 13 bases separating them. The CDR3 protein is CASSPPGSAYEQYF. The CDR3 nucleotides read TGTGCCAGCAGTCCGCCGGGTAGCGCCTACGAGCAGTACTTC.

This clonotype has at least ten counts. The CDR3 nucleotides are TGCAGTGCTAGAGATCCGGGACAGGGGGCGACTGGCTACACCTTC. Translation gives CSARDPGQGATGYTF. V and J are TRBV20-1 and TRBJ1-2; 12 bases align to TRBD1. V lost 0 bases to trimming and J lost 7 bases; unmatched junction nucleotides: 6. Germline V gene data show CDR1 as DFQATT and CDR2 as SNEGSKA (reference sequence). This CDR3 is built from 15 residues.

This clonotype was picked up many times. The rearrangement uses TRBV10-3 and TRBJ1-1, with D tentatively TRBD1 (6 bases). The V gene lost 5 bases and the J gene lost 1 base, with 8 bases spanning the gap. The V gene's germline CDR1 is ENHRY and CDR2 SYGVKD. This CDR3 has 13 residues. The CDR3 region is CAISKTGNTEAFF. The CDR3 nucleotides read TGTGCCATCAGTAAGACAGGGAACACTGAAGCTTTCTTT.

Many counts were recorded for this clonotype. This chain joins TRBV20-1 and TRBJ1-6; no reliable D call. The CDR3 consists of 14 residues. Germline V lookup: CDR1 DFQATT, CDR2 SNEGSKA (reference sequence). With 1 base removed from V and 7 bases from J, the gap between germline ends came to 11 bases. The CDR3 sequence: CSARVGQLNSPLHF. The CDR3 coding sequence is TGCAGTGCTAGAGTAGGCCAGTTAAATTCACCCCTCCACTTT.

This clonotype has a count of ten or more. V usage is TRBV7-9 and J usage is TRBJ2-7; a weak D match, TRBD1 (6 bases). Germline CDR1 reads SEHNR; CDR2 reads FQNEAQ (reference sequence). This CDR3 is built from 12 residues. Trimming pared 5 bases from V and 3 bases from J, leaving 8 bases between. CDR3 nucleotide sequence: TGTGCCAGCAGCGTGGACAGCTACGAGCAGTACTTC. It codes for CASSVDSYEQYF.

This clonotype showed up many times. The V call is TRBV28, the J call TRBJ1-5; TRBD1 is a possible D gene (6 bases). Trimming stripped 2 bases from V and 5 bases from J, with 19 bases between. Germline V gene sequence: CDR1 MDHEN, CDR2 SYDVKM. The CDR3 length is 17 residues. In DNA, the CDR3 is TGTGCCAGCAGTTTAACCCCAGGGGCCGGGGGCTATCAGCCCCAGCATTTT. As protein: CASSLTPGAGGYQPQHF.

The rearrangement uses TRBV2 and TRBJ2-7; 8 bases fit TRBD1. CDR1 is SNHLY, CDR2 FYNNEI, per germline. V lost 1 base to trimming and J lost 0 bases; unmatched junction nucleotides: 2. CDR3 length: 15 residues. The CDR3 reads CASSEGQGTSYEQYF. As DNA, the CDR3 is TGTGCCAGCAGTGAAGGACAGGGGACCTCCTACGAGCAGTACTTC.

This clonotype was seen repeatedly, ten times or more. The chain joins TRBV20-1 to TRBJ2-2; the D gene is possibly TRBD2 (6 bases). Germline V gene data show CDR1 as DFQATT and CDR2 as SNEGSKA (reference sequence). The CDR3 is 15 residues long. Deletions cut 0 bases from V and 6 bases from J, with 14 bases between. CDR3 bases: TGCAGTGCTAGAGATTTCCGGGAGAGTGCCGGGGAGCTGTTTTTT. This encodes CSARDFRESAGELFF.